These T cell receptor beta chains were read from a single sample in a study of blood T cell repertoires in COVID-19. Profiled with immunoSEQ multiplex PCR; TCRdb holds only in-frame clones, not every one. The sample contains approximately 100,000 clones, approximately 85% of which appear only once. The sample consisted of peripheral blood. The receptors derive from a human donor in a cohort sampled during active COVID-19. The conserved cysteine and the conserved F or W are not part of the CDR3 here.

j_call: TRBJ2-7; v_call: TRBV10-3; cdr3_length: 13; cdr3_aa: AISVEGQGKNEQY
j_call: TRBJ1-1; v_call: TRBV28; cdr3_length: 9; cdr3_aa: ASSFAGIAF
j_call: TRBJ2-1; v_call: TRBV6-9; cdr3_length: 14; cdr3_aa: ASSYLLEQGSDEQF
j_call: TRBJ1-2; v_call: TRBV18; cdr3_length: 11; cdr3_aa: ASSQGTGVGYT
j_call: TRBJ2-7; v_call: TRBV3-1/TRBV3-2; cdr3_length: 10; cdr3_aa: ASSLGTYEQY
j_call: TRBJ2-7; v_call: TRBV4-3; cdr3_length: 16; cdr3_aa: ASSQDPTGGLSSYEQY
j_call: TRBJ2-1; v_call: TRBV20-1; cdr3_length: 12; cdr3_aa: SASPGLAYNEQF
j_call: TRBJ2-2; v_call: TRBV6-5; cdr3_length: 14; cdr3_aa: ASSYSGGSNTGELF
j_call: TRBJ1-1; v_call: TRBV10-2; cdr3_length: 13; cdr3_aa: ASSERGGRNTEAF
j_call: TRBJ1-4; v_call: TRBV2; cdr3_length: 12; cdr3_aa: ASRLGLTNEKLF
j_call: TRBJ1-1; v_call: TRBV7-8; cdr3_length: 13; cdr3_aa: ASSSLTGLITEAF
j_call: -; v_call: TRBV6-2/TRBV6-3; cdr3_length: 11; cdr3_aa: ASSYDRSYEQY
j_call: TRBJ2-5; v_call: TRBV19; cdr3_length: 12; cdr3_aa: ASKDRTLQETQY
j_call: TRBJ2-7; v_call: TRBV13; cdr3_length: 11; cdr3_aa: ASKTTGNYEQY
j_call: TRBJ2-1; v_call: TRBV6-5; cdr3_length: 13; cdr3_aa: ASSSPGQIDNEQF
j_call: TRBJ1-2; v_call: TRBV7-2; cdr3_length: 13; cdr3_aa: ASSPRGAATDGYT
j_call: TRBJ2-3; v_call: TRBV9; cdr3_length: 14; cdr3_aa: ASSVGGRLSTDTQY
j_call: TRBJ2-1; v_call: TRBV9; cdr3_length: 15; cdr3_aa: ASSVGASGRFGDEQF
j_call: TRBJ2-2; v_call: TRBV19; cdr3_length: 9; cdr3_aa: ASTDTGELF
j_call: TRBJ2-7; v_call: TRBV9; cdr3_length: 12; cdr3_aa: ASSGGQDHYEQY
j_call: TRBJ1-6; v_call: TRBV15; cdr3_length: 12; cdr3_aa: ATGSGGYNSPLH
j_call: TRBJ2-1; v_call: TRBV7-2; cdr3_length: 14; cdr3_aa: ASSLGYGGRYNEQF
j_call: TRBJ2-6; v_call: TRBV6-2/TRBV6-3; cdr3_length: 14; cdr3_aa: ASSYVYSSGANVLT
j_call: TRBJ2-2; v_call: TRBV19; cdr3_length: 12; cdr3_aa: ASKRAANTGELF
j_call: TRBJ2-5; v_call: TRBV19; cdr3_length: 10; cdr3_aa: ASRDRQETQY
j_call: TRBJ2-3; v_call: TRBV28; cdr3_length: 12; cdr3_aa: ASSLPGYTDTQY
j_call: TRBJ1-5; v_call: TRBV20-1; cdr3_length: 11; cdr3_aa: SASETVNQPQH
j_call: TRBJ2-7; v_call: TRBV9; cdr3_length: 12; cdr3_aa: ASGLGDSDYEQY
j_call: TRBJ2-3; v_call: TRBV19; cdr3_length: 9; cdr3_aa: ASSEHSLPY
j_call: TRBJ2-7; v_call: TRBV5-1; cdr3_length: 11; cdr3_aa: ASSRGGSYEQY
j_call: TRBJ1-2; v_call: TRBV18; cdr3_length: 12; cdr3_aa: ASSPEAANYGYT